Sequencing of this TCR beta chain was carried out in a study of post-analysis software for immune sequencing data. On this clonotype itself: Antigen: not known.

Included in the TCR beta cDNA libraries were unique molecular identifiers. Using its own MiXCR run on the PCR reads, TCRdb lists one record per CDR3 protein. The data contain about 400,000 distinct CDR3 sequences, less than 40% of them seen just once; the ten biggest clones take up around 15%. Whole-study results and caveats: Normalized Chao1 diversity in multiple sclerosis patients fell significantly below that of controls.

The sequence derives from a girl between 10 and 17 years old with multiple sclerosis. Sequencing was done on a sample of blood.

Here the CDR3 DNA reads TGTGCCAGCAGCATGAGGAGAGAGACCCAGTACTTC. Amino acid sequence: CASSMRRETQYF. The chain joins TRBV7-2 to TRBJ2-5; no clear D gene. Germline values: CDR1 SGHTA, CDR2 FQGNSA. This CDR3 is 12 amino acids long. Trimming pared 5 bases from V and 4 bases from J, leaving 8 bases between.